The clone carrying this T cell receptor beta chain has a handful of counts. This sample is drawn from a study of spatial heterogeneity in lung cancer. This sample's time point: sample taken at primary tumor resection. Germline loops: CDR1 DFQATT, CDR2 SNEGSKA (reference sequence). CDR3 length equals 12 residues. V lost 3 bases and J lost 7, with 10 bases in between. TCRdb used MiXCR to reprocess the 5' RACE reads, holding one entry per CDR3 protein. The sample lists about 80,000 distinct CDR3 sequences; around 7.8% were seen once. The receptor comes from a male donor with early-stage non-small cell lung cancer. Material: PBMCs, obtained at surgery. The chain employs TRBV20-1 and TRBJ2-1; weak D call: TRBD1 (6 bases). The DNA of the CDR3 is TGCAGTGCTAGCCGAAGGGGGAATGAGCAGTTCTTC. This sequence encodes CSASRRGNEQFF.